This TCR beta chain appears in the sequencing data of a study of cytomegalovirus exposure and HLA in healthy donors. Study findings and constraints: Researchers counted around 160 TCR beta chains as cytomegalovirus-associated.

This clone was seen a handful of times. The antigen is unknown. PCR employed 60 Vbeta and 13 Jbeta primers. Method: immunoSEQ multiplex PCR; TCRdb's copy keeps in-frame clones and lacks some. The sample consists of about 170,000 clones, roughly 80% of them appearing once. The donors gave bone marrow, and they were healthy. The CDR3 has 17 residues. Germline V gene lookup returns CDR1 SGHRS and CDR2 YFSETQ. The V and J ends lost 0 bases and 0 bases, in that order; junction bases with no gene match: 7. This clonotype was obtained from a man younger than 45 in good health and CMV-seropositive. The sequencing input was PBMCs. The rearrangement links TRBV5-1 to TRBJ2-3; 7 bases are a match to TRBD2. The CDR3, as DNA: TGCGCCAGCAGCTTGGAAAGTAGCGGGCTCAGCACAGATACGCAGTATTTT. Amino acids: CASSLESSGLSTDTQYF.